A selection of T cell receptor beta chains follows, all from one sample in a study of CD8+CD57+ T cells in acquired aplastic anemia. TCRdb used MiXCR to reprocess the reads, holding one entry per CDR3 protein. The sample has around 210,000 distinct CDR3 sequences, 60% to 80% seen once; the top ten hold under 60%. The sequencing sample was made of sorted CD4+, CD8+, or CD8+CD57+ T cells (not recorded which) from PBMCs. The origin of the receptors is a human donor with aplastic anemia. The CDR3 runs from the conserved cysteine through the conserved F or W. The order of the fields is V gene, D gene, J gene, clone size, CDR3 protein, CDR3 DNA. The D gene is left open where the match is weak. The size of a clone is reported for some rows only, either as once, few or many, or as a class for expanded clones.

V: TRBV19; D: NA; J: TRBJ1-4; size: NA; CDR3: CASSIQGIGEKLFF; DNA: TGTGCCAGTAGTATACAAGGGATCGGGGAAAAACTGTTTTTT
V: TRBV25-1; D: NA; J: TRBJ2-7; size: NA; CDR3: CASRGTLRSSEQYF; DNA: TGTGCCAGCAGGGGGACACTCCGATCGAGCGAGCAGTACTTC
V: TRBV15; D: NA; J: TRBJ1-1; size: NA; CDR3: CATSRAAGLFTEAFF; DNA: TGTGCCACCAGCAGAGCTGCAGGGCTGTTTACTGAAGCTTTCTTT
V: TRBV7-3; D: NA; J: TRBJ1-4; size: NA; CDR3: CASSSLQGYEKLFF; DNA: TGTGCCAGCAGCTCGCTACAGGGTTATGAAAAACTGTTTTTT
V: TRBV9; D: NA; J: TRBJ2-3; size: many; CDR3: CASSVGGASTDTQYF; DNA: TGTGCCAGCAGCGTAGGTGGAGCGAGCACAGATACGCAGTATTTT
V: TRBV6-1; D: TRBD2; J: TRBJ2-7; size: many; CDR3: CASSPGLAGGAYEQYF; DNA: TGTGCCAGCAGTCCCGGACTAGCGGGGGGAGCCTACGAGCAGTACTTC
V: TRBV7-2; D: TRBD1; J: TRBJ1-1; size: NA; CDR3: CASSSTGATAFF; DNA: TGTGCCAGCAGCTCGACAGGGGCGACGGCTTTCTTT
V: TRBV20-1; D: NA; J: TRBJ2-7; size: NA; CDR3: CSAVYTAYEQYF; DNA: TGCAGTGCCGTTTATACAGCTTACGAGCAGTACTTC
V: TRBV4-1; D: NA; J: TRBJ1-5; size: many; CDR3: CASSQDMGPRKLQHF; DNA: TGCGCCAGCAGCCAAGATATGGGGCCCCGGAAACTCCAGCATTTT
V: TRBV7-9; D: NA; J: TRBJ2-7; size: few; CDR3: CASSLMARGSGEQYF; DNA: TGTGCCAGCAGCTTAATGGCCAGGGGATCTGGCGAGCAGTACTTC
V: TRBV3-1; D: TRBD2; J: TRBJ2-3; size: few; CDR3: CASSQVARGATDTQYF; DNA: TGTGCCAGCAGCCAAGTTGCGCGGGGGGCGACAGATACGCAGTATTTT
V: TRBV7-2; D: NA; J: TRBJ1-2; size: NA; CDR3: CASSLMLSADGYTF; DNA: TGTGCCAGCAGCTTAATGTTGTCAGCAGATGGCTACACCTTC
V: TRBV20-1; D: NA; J: TRBJ1-4; size: NA; CDR3: CSADLYEKLFF; DNA: TGCAGTGCGGACTTATACGAAAAACTGTTTTTT
V: TRBV15; D: TRBD1; J: TRBJ2-7; size: few; CDR3: CATSRDRTGGYEQYF; DNA: TGTGCCACCAGCAGAGATAGGACAGGGGGCTACGAGCAGTACTTC
V: TRBV10-1; D: TRBD2; J: TRBJ2-7; size: few; CDR3: CASSITGLADEQYF; DNA: TGCGCCAGCAGCATAACTGGACTAGCCGACGAGCAGTACTTC
V: TRBV11-2; D: TRBD2; J: TRBJ2-2; size: NA; CDR3: CASSPGLARAGDLFF; DNA: TGTGCCAGCAGCCCGGGACTAGCGAGAGCCGGGGATCTGTTTTTT
V: TRBV19; D: NA; J: TRBJ1-1; size: NA; CDR3: CASKARVNTEAFF; DNA: TGTGCCAGTAAGGCCCGGGTGAACACTGAAGCTTTCTTT
V: TRBV20-1; D: TRBD1; J: TRBJ2-7; size: few; CDR3: CSATTGALPYEQYF; DNA: TGCAGTGCTACCACAGGGGCCCTACCCTACGAGCAGTACTTC
V: TRBV2; D: TRBD1; J: TRBJ1-4; size: NA; CDR3: CASTYSTGLGEKLFF; DNA: TGTGCCAGCACCTATTCGACAGGGCTTGGCGAAAAACTGTTTTTT
V: TRBV20-1; D: TRBD2; J: TRBJ2-5; size: once; CDR3: CSATSGGGGETQYF; DNA: TGCAGTGCTACTAGCGGGGGAGGAGGAGAGACCCAGTACTTC
V: TRBV7-9; D: NA; J: TRBJ1-5; size: NA; CDR3: CASSARADGQPQHF; DNA: TGTGCCAGCAGTGCAAGGGCGGATGGTCAGCCCCAGCATTTT
V: TRBV7-9; D: NA; J: TRBJ1-1; size: NA; CDR3: CASSPVVGGGEAFF; DNA: TGTGCCAGCAGCCCGGTTGTGGGGGGAGGTGAAGCTTTCTTT
V: TRBV7-2; D: NA; J: TRBJ2-7; size: NA; CDR3: CASSLTGEYEQYF; DNA: TGTGCCAGCAGCCTTACGGGGGAGTACGAGCAGTACTTC
V: TRBV11-2; D: TRBD1; J: TRBJ1-2; size: NA; CDR3: CASSSRQGDGYTF; DNA: TGTGCCAGCAGCTCGCGACAGGGAGATGGCTACACCTTC
V: TRBV9; D: NA; J: TRBJ1-2; size: NA; CDR3: CASGDSFRYTF; DNA: TGTGCCAGCGGCGATTCGTTTCGCTACACCTTC
V: TRBV20-1; D: NA; J: TRBJ1-2; size: NA; CDR3: CSASRDTNYGYTF; DNA: TGCAGTGCTAGCAGGGATACTAACTATGGCTACACCTTC
V: TRBV7-2; D: NA; J: TRBJ2-7; size: NA; CDR3: CASSFLDSFTYEQYF; DNA: TGTGCCAGCAGCTTCCTAGACAGCTTTACCTACGAGCAGTACTTC
V: TRBV29-1; D: NA; J: TRBJ2-2; size: many; CDR3: CSTEEGTGELFF; DNA: TGCAGCACCGAGGAAGGCACCGGGGAGCTGTTTTTT
V: TRBV20-1; D: NA; J: TRBJ2-7; size: NA; CDR3: CSARTDPIYEQYF; DNA: TGCAGTGCCAGGACAGACCCAATTTACGAGCAGTACTTC
V: TRBV5-1; D: TRBD1; J: TRBJ1-1; size: few; CDR3: CASSSTGVGAEAFF; DNA: TGCGCCAGCAGCTCAACAGGGGTGGGAGCTGAAGCTTTCTTT
V: TRBV2; D: TRBD2; J: TRBJ2-7; size: few; CDR3: CASSSSGSSYEQYF; DNA: TGTGCCAGCAGTTCTAGCGGGAGCTCCTACGAGCAGTACTTC
V: TRBV7-7; D: TRBD1; J: TRBJ2-5; size: NA; CDR3: CAVDSGTGSLRTQYF; DNA: TGTGCCGTAGACTCCGGGACAGGGTCATTGCGGACCCAGTACTTC